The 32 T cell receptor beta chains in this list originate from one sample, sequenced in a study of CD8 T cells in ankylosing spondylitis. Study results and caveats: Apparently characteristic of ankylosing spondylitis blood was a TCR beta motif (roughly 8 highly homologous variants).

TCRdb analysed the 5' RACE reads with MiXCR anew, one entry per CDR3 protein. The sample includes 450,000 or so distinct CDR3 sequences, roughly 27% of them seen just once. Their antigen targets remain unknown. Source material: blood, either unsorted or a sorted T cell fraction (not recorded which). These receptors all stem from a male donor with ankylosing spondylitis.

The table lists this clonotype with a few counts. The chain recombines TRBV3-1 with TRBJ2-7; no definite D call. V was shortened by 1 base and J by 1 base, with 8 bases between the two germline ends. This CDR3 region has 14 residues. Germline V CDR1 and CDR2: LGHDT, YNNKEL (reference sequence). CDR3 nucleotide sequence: TGTGCCAGCAGCCAAGGACATTTATCCTACGAGCAGTACTTC. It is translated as CASSQGHLSYEQYF.

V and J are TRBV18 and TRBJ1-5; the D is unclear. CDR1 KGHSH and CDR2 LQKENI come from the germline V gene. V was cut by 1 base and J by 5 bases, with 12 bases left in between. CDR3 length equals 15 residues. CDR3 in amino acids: CASSPLAGSDQPQHF. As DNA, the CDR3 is TGTGCCAGCTCACCACTGGCTGGGTCCGATCAGCCCCAGCATTTT. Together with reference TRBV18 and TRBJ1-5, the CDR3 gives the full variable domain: NAGVMQNPRHLVRRRGQEARLRCSPMKGHSHVYWYRQLPEEGLKFMVYLQKENIIDESGMPKERFSAEFPKEGPSILRIQQVVRGDSAAYFCASSPLAGSDQPQHFGDGTRLSIL.

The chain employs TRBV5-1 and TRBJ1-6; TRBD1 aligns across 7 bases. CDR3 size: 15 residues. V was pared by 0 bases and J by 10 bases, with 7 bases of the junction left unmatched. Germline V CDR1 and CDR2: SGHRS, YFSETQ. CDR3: CASSLATGKGSPLHF. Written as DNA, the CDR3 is TGCGCCAGCAGCTTGGCGACAGGGAAAGGGTCACCCCTCCACTTT.

CDR3 coding DNA: TGCGCCAGCAAGCCGACTAGCGGGAATTTGGAGACCCAGTACTTC. Its translation is CASKPTSGNLETQYF. This sequence joins TRBV5-1 and TRBJ2-5, with 11 bases that match TRBD2. The V gene end was trimmed by 6 bases and the J gene end by 5 bases; junction bases not matched to a gene: 9. CDR3 length equals 15 residues. Germline V lookup: CDR1 SGHRS, CDR2 YFSETQ.

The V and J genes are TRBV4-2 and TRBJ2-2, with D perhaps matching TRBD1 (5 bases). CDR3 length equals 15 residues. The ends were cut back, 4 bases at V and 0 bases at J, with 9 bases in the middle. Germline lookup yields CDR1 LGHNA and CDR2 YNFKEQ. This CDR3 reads CASSPGHSNTGELFF. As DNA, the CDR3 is TGTGCCAGCAGCCCCGGACACTCGAACACCGGGGAGCTGTTTTTT.

CDR3: CASGSGGSADTQYF. CDR3 DNA sequence: TGTGCCAGCGGCTCGGGAGGATCCGCAGATACGCAGTATTTT. This chain connects TRBV9 to TRBJ2-3, with 7 bases that match TRBD2. Germline assignment: CDR1 SGDLS and CDR2 YYNGEE. This CDR3 is built from 14 residues. Unmatched junction bases numbered 9, after V lost 7 bases and J lost 4 bases.

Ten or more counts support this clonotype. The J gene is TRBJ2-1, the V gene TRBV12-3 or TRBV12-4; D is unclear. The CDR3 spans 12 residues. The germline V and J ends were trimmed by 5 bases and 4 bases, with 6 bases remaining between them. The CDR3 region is CASSPTYNEQFF. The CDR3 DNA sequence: TGTGCCAGCAGTCCAACTTACAATGAGCAGTTCTTC.

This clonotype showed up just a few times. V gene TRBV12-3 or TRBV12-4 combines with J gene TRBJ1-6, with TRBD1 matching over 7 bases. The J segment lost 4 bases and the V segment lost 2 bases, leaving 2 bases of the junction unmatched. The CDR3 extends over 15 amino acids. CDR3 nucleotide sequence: TGTGCCAGCAGTTTACAGGGGGTATATAATTCACCCCTCCACTTT. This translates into CASSLQGVYNSPLHF.

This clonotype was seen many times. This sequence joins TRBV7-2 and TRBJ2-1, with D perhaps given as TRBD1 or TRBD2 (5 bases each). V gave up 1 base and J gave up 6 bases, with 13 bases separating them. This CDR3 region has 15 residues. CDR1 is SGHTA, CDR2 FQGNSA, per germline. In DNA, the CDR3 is TGTGCCAGCAGCTTAGTGGGGGTACGGGGCAATGAGCAGTTCTTC. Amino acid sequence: CASSLVGVRGNEQFF.

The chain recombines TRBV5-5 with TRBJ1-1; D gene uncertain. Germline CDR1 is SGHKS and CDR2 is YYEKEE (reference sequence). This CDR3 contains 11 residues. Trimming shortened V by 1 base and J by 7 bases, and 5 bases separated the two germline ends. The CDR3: CASSLWGEAFF. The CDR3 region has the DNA TGTGCCAGCAGCTTGTGGGGTGAAGCTTTCTTT.

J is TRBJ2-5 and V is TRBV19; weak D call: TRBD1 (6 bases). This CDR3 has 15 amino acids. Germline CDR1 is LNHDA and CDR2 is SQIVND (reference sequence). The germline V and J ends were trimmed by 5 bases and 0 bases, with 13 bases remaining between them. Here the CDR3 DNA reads TGTGCCAGTAGTCGGGACAACAAGTACCAAGAGACCCAGTACTTC. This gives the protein CASSRDNKYQETQYF.

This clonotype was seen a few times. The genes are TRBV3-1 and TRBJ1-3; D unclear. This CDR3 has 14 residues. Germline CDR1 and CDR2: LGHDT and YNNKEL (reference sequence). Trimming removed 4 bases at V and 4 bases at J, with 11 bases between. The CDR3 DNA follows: TGTGCCAGCAGCCCAGTCGACGGGGGAAACACCATATATTTT. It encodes CASSPVDGGNTIYF.

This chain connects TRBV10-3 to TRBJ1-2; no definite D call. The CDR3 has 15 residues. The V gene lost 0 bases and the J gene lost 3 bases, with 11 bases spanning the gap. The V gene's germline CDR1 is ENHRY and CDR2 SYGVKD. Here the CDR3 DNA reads TGTGCCATCAGTGAGTCTGGTAAATGGGACTATGGCTACACCTTC. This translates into CAISESGKWDYGYTF.

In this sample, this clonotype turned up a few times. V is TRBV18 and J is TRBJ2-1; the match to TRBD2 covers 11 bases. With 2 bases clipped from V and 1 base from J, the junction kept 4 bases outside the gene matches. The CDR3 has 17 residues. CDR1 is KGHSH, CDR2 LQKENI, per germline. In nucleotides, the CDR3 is TGTGCCAGCTCACCAGTCACTAGCGGGAGTTCCTACAATGAGCAGTTCTTC. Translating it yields CASSPVTSGSSYNEQFF.

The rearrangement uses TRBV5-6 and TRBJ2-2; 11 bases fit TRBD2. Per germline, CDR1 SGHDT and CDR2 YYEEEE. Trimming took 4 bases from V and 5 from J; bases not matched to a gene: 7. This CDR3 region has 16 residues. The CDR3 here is CASSVPLAGDTGELFF. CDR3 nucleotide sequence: TGTGCCAGCAGCGTTCCACTAGCGGGAGATACCGGGGAGCTGTTTTTT.

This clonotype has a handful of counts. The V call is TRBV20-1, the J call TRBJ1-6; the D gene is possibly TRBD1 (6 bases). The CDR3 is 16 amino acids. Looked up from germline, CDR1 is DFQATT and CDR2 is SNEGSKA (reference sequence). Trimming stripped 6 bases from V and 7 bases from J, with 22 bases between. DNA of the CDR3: TGCAGTGCAGCAACAGGGTATGAGGGAGAAAATTCACCCCTCCACTTT. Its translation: CSAATGYEGENSPLHF.

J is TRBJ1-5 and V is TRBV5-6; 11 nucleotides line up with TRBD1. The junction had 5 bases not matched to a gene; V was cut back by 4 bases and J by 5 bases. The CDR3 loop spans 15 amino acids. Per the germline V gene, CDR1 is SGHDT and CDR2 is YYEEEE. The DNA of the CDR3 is TGTGCCAGCAGCCGGGACAGGGGGACCCATCAGCCCCAGCATTTT. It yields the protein CASSRDRGTHQPQHF.

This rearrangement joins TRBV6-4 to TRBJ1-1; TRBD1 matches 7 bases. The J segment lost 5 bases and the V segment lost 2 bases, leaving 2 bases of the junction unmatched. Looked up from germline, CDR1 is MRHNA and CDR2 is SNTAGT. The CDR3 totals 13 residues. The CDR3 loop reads CASSDQQGTEAFF. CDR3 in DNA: TGTGCCAGCAGTGACCAACAGGGGACTGAAGCTTTCTTT.

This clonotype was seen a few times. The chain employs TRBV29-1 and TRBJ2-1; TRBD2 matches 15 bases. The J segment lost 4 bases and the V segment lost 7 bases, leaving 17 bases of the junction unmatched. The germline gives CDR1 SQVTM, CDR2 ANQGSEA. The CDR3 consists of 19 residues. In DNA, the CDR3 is TGCAGCGCCCCAAGGGGACTAGCGGGAGGCTTCACCCCTTACAATGAGCAGTTCTTC. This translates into CSAPRGLAGGFTPYNEQFF.

CDR3 sequence (DNA): TGTGCCAGCAGCCTCCTGGGGCGGGAGGGCCTCGGTGAGACCCAGTACTTC. Translating gives CASSLLGREGLGETQYF. J is TRBJ2-5 and V is TRBV3-1; 9 bases line up with TRBD2. Per germline, CDR1 LGHDT and CDR2 YNNKEL (reference sequence). J was trimmed by 5 bases and V by 4 bases; bases with no gene match: 14. CDR3 length equals 17 residues.

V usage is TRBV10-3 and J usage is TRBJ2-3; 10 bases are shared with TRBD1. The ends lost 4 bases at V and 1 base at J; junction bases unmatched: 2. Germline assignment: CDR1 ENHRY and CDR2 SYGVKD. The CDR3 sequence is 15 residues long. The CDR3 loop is CAISGGTGGTDTQYF. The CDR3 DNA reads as TGTGCCATCAGTGGGGGGACAGGGGGCACAGATACGCAGTATTTT.

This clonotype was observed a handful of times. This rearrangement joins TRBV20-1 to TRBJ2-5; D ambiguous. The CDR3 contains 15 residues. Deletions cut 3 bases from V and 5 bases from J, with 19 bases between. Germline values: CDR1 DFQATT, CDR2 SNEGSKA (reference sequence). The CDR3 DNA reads TGCAGTGCTAGTACGTACTCGGGTGCGAGGGAGACCCAGTACTTC. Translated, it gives CSASTYSGARETQYF.

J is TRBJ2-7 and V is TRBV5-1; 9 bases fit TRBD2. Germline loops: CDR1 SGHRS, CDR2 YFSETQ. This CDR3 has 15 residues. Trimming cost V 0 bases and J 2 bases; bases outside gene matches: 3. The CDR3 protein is CASSLVVAGAYEQYF. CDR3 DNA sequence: TGCGCCAGCAGCTTGGTGGTAGCGGGAGCCTACGAGCAGTACTTC.

CDR3 amino acids: CSATRVGSTDTQYF. CDR3 bases: TGCAGTGCCACGCGGGTGGGAAGCACAGATACGCAGTATTTT. This chain joins TRBV20-1 and TRBJ2-3; tentative D call: TRBD2 (5 bases). CDR1 and CDR2 (germline): DFQATT, SNEGSKA (reference sequence). V lost 6 bases and J 0 bases, leaving 13 bases between the germline ends. CDR3 size: 14 residues.

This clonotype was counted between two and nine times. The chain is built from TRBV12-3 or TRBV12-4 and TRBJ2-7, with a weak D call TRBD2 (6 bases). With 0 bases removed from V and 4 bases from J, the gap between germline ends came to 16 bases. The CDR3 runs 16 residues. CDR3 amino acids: CASSLAAGSLGYEQYF. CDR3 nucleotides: TGTGCCAGCAGTTTAGCGGCGGGGTCCCTCGGGTACGAGCAGTACTTC.

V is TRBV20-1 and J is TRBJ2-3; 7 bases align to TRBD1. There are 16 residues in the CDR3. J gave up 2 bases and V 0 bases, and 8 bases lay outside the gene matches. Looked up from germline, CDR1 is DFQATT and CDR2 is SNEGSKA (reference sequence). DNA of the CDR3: TGCAGTGCTAGAGATCTAAAGGGGACAGCCACAGATACGCAGTATTTT. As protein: CSARDLKGTATDTQYF.

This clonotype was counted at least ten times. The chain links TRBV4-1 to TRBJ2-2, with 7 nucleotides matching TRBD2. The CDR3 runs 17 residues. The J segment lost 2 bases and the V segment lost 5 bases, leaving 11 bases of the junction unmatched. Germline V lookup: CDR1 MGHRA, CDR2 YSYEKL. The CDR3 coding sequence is TGCGCCAGCAGCTATGCGGGGAGGGGTACAAACACCGGGGAGCTGTTTTTT. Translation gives CASSYAGRGTNTGELFF.

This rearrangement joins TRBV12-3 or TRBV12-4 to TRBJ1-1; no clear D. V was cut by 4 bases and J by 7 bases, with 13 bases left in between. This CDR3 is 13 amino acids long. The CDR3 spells CASSSLGVNEAFF. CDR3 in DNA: TGTGCCAGCAGTTCCCTAGGAGTAAATGAAGCTTTCTTT.

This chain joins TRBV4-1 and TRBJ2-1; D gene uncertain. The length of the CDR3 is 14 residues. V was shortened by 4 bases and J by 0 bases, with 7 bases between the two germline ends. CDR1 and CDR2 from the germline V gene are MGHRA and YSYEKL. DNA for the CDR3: TGCGCCAGCAGCCTTTGGAGCTCCTACAATGAGCAGTTCTTC. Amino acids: CASSLWSSYNEQFF.

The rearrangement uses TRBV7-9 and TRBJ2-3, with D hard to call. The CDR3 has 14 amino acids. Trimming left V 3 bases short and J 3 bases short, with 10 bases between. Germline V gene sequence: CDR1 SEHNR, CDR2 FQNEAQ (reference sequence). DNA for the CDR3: TGTGCCAGCAGCTTCGGGCTAGTAACAGATACGCAGTATTTT. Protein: CASSFGLVTDTQYF.

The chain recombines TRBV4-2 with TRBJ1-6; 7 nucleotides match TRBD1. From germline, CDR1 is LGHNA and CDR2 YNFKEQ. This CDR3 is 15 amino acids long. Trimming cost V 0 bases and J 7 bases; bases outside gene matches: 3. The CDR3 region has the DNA TGTGCCAGCAGCCAAGACAGGGGGAGAAATTCACCCCTCCACTTT. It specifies CASSQDRGRNSPLHF.

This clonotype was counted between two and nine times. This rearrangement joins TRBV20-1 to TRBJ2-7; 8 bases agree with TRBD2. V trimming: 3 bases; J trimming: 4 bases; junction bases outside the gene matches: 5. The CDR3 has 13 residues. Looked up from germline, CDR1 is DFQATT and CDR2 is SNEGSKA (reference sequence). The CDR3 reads CSASPAGEYEQYF. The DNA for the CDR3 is TGCAGTGCTAGCCCAGCGGGAGAGTACGAGCAGTACTTC.